These 25 T cell receptor beta chains came from one sample sequenced in a study of vaccination effects on CD4 cells after COVID-19. TCRdb keeps only in-frame clones here, not all; method: immunoSEQ multiplex PCR. The sample holds some 22,000 clones, under 80% seen once. CD4+ T cells specific for antigen were expanded with viral peptide pools by the ViraFEST assay before sequencing. Subsequent to a culture period of more than 8 days, CD4+ T cells were isolated. Each participant was administered two doses of either the BNT162b2 or the mRNA-1273 vaccine. Their antigens remain unidentified. This sample comprised CD4+ T cells from PBMCs cultured with HCoV-NL63 spike peptides, obtained after COVID-19 vaccination. The receptors stem from a human donor who received a COVID-19 vaccine.

The chain uses TRBV2 and TRBJ1-1, with D maybe TRBD1 (5 bases). Germline-derived CDR1 and CDR2 are SNHLY and FYNNEI. V lost 6 bases to trimming and J lost 0 bases, with 8 bases between them. The CDR3 spans 13 residues. Written as DNA, the CDR3 is TGTGCCAGCAGAAAGGGGATGAACACTGAAGCTTTCTTT. Translation gives CASRKGMNTEAFF.

This clone has a single count. The gene calls are TRBV19 and TRBJ2-1; D may be TRBD1 or TRBD2 (5 bases each). Germline CDR1 LNHDA, CDR2 SQIVND (reference sequence). The V and J ends lost 5 bases and 4 bases respectively, with 15 bases between them. The CDR3 sequence is 15 residues long. This chain's CDR3 is CASSPRDGYYNEQFF. The CDR3 coding sequence is TGTGCCAGTAGTCCCCGGGACGGCTATTACAATGAGCAGTTCTTC.

This chain joins TRBV5-4 and TRBJ2-7; 9 bases map to TRBD1. Germline V CDR1 and CDR2: SGHNT, YYREEE (reference sequence). The CDR3 runs to 15 residues. V gave up 4 bases and J gave up 4 bases; unmatched junction bases: 9. CDR3 sequence reads: CASSGGGTGSYEQYF. CDR3 DNA sequence: TGTGCCAGCAGCGGGGGTGGGACAGGGAGTTACGAGCAGTACTTC.

CDR3 loop: CASSPQGIGETQYF. The CDR3 region has the DNA TGTGCCAGCTCACCCCAGGGGATTGGGGAGACCCAGTACTTC. The J gene is TRBJ2-5, the V gene TRBV18; D is perhaps TRBD1 (6 bases). The CDR3 is 14 residues long. V dropped 3 bases and J dropped 5 bases, with 13 bases sitting between them. The germline V gene encodes CDR1 KGHSH and CDR2 LQKENI.

This chain uses TRBV30 with TRBJ2-7; 8 bases are a match to TRBD2. There are 16 residues in the CDR3. V lost 2 bases, J lost 1 base, and 10 bases stayed unmatched. Per germline, CDR1 GTSNPN and CDR2 SVGIG (reference sequence). DNA of the CDR3: TGTGCCTGGAGTCCTCGACTAGCGTGGGAATCCTACGAGCAGTACTTC. Protein sequence: CAWSPRLAWESYEQYF.

The rearrangement uses TRBV4-1 and TRBJ2-1; 13 bases line up with TRBD2. CDR1 is MGHRA and CDR2 is YSYEKL in the germline V gene. This CDR3 is built from 18 residues. J lost 6 bases, V lost 0 bases, and 8 bases had no gene match. CDR3 sequence: CASSQDSWTSGGPNEQFF. In DNA, the CDR3 is TGCGCCAGCAGCCAAGATTCATGGACTAGCGGGGGCCCCAATGAGCAGTTCTTC.

The chain carries TRBV18 and TRBJ1-2; TRBD1 might be the D (5 bases). The germline gives CDR1 KGHSH, CDR2 LQKENI. The CDR3 is made up of 13 amino acids. Trimming cost V 4 bases and J 2 bases, with 8 bases left between them. The chain's CDR3 is CASSLGENYGYTF. As DNA, the CDR3 is TGTGCCAGCTCACTGGGGGAGAACTATGGCTACACCTTC.

The chain links TRBV19 to TRBJ1-1; no definite D call. Germline-derived CDR1 and CDR2 are LNHDA and SQIVND (reference sequence). The CDR3 is 13 residues long. The V end lost 5 bases, the J end lost 2 bases, and 9 bases lay between the germline ends. CDR3 sequence: CASSARHNTEAFF. The CDR3 nucleotides read TGTGCCAGTAGTGCGAGACATAACACTGAAGCTTTCTTT.

The V gene is TRBV6-1, the J gene TRBJ2-7; D is unresolved. V gave up 1 base and J gave up 3 bases, with 10 bases separating them. The length of the CDR3 is 14 residues. Germline CDR1 reads MNHNS; CDR2 reads SASEGT. CDR3 in amino acids: CASSEVGSHYEQYF. The CDR3, as DNA: TGTGCCAGCAGTGAAGTGGGCAGCCACTACGAGCAGTACTTC.

The rearrangement links TRBV6-4 to TRBJ2-2; a weak D match, TRBD1 (6 bases). CDR1 and CDR2 from the germline V gene are MRHNA and SNTAGT. The CDR3 length is 13 residues. With 6 bases removed from V and 3 bases from J, the gap between germline ends came to 8 bases. The CDR3 loop is CASRTGYTGELFF. The CDR3 bases are TGTGCCAGCAGGACAGGTTACACCGGGGAGCTGTTTTTT.

The rearrangement links TRBV10-3 to TRBJ2-2, with D maybe TRBD2 (6 bases). Trimming removed 3 bases at V and 1 base at J, with 9 bases between. This CDR3 contains 15 residues. Germline V CDR1 and CDR2: ENHRY, SYGVKD. The CDR3 region is CAISDGGLNTGELFF. The CDR3 bases are TGTGCCATCAGTGATGGAGGGTTGAACACCGGGGAGCTGTTTTTT.

The chain links TRBV6-2 or TRBV6-3 to TRBJ2-1, with D perhaps being TRBD1 or TRBD2 (5 bases each). Germline CDR1 MNHEY, CDR2 SVGEGT. The CDR3 extends over 13 amino acids. The ends were cut back, 6 bases at V and 13 bases at J, with 19 bases in the middle. The CDR3 spells CASSSGSGTRQFF. The CDR3 region has the DNA TGTGCCAGCAGCTCCGGATCCGGGACGCGTCAGTTCTTC.

The chain uses TRBV7-8 and TRBJ2-1; 7 bases are a match to TRBD2. The CDR3 extends over 16 amino acids. Trimming cost V 6 bases and J 3 bases; bases outside gene matches: 11. Germline CDR1 is SGHVS and CDR2 is FQNEAQ. The CDR3 region is CASRTAGSLGYNEQFF. The CDR3 nucleotides read TGTGCCAGCAGAACAGCGGGGAGTTTGGGCTACAATGAGCAGTTCTTC.

V gene TRBV7-2 combines with J gene TRBJ1-1; tentatively, D is TRBD1 (5 bases). CDR3 length equals 14 residues. Germline loops: CDR1 SGHTA, CDR2 FQGNSA. The germline V and J ends were trimmed by 1 base and 3 bases, with 9 bases remaining between them. The CDR3 loop is CASSLGREYTEAFF. In DNA form, the CDR3 reads TGTGCCAGCAGCTTAGGCAGGGAGTACACTGAAGCTTTCTTT.

This clone came up a few times. The genes are TRBV2 and TRBJ2-1; no definite D call. V dropped 10 bases and J dropped 8 bases, with 15 bases sitting between them. Germline values: CDR1 SNHLY, CDR2 FYNNEI. CDR3 length: 12 residues. Written as DNA, the CDR3 is TGTGCCACCCGCCTGGCATACCATGAGCAGTTCTTC. Protein product: CATRLAYHEQFF.

The V call is TRBV5-1, the J call TRBJ2-5, with 7 bases fitting TRBD2. The CDR3 loop spans 14 amino acids. V shed 4 bases and J 4 bases; nucleotides not matched to a gene: 7. In germline, CDR1 is SGHRS, CDR2 YFSETQ. CDR3 residues: CASSPEASGETQYF. CDR3 DNA sequence: TGCGCCAGCAGCCCTGAGGCTAGCGGAGAGACCCAGTACTTC.

V usage is TRBV11-2 and J usage is TRBJ1-6; tentative D call: TRBD1 (5 bases). V lost 0 bases, J lost 7 bases, and 10 bases lay in between. The CDR3 has 15 amino acids. In germline, CDR1 is SGHAT, CDR2 FQNNGV. CDR3 sequence reads: CASSLDPGANSPLHF. The CDR3 nucleotides are TGTGCCAGCAGCTTAGATCCCGGGGCAAATTCACCCCTCCACTTT.

The rearrangement joins TRBV25-1 to TRBJ2-5; D remains ambiguous. From germline, CDR1 is MGHDK and CDR2 SYGVNS. V shed 5 bases and J shed 4 bases, with 8 bases lying between them. This CDR3 region has 12 residues. Here the CDR3 DNA reads TGTGCCAGCAGTCCGGGTCGAGAGACCCAGTACTTC. Its protein is CASSPGRETQYF.

V and J are TRBV19 and TRBJ1-1; TRBD1 matches 9 bases. The CDR3 covers 17 residues. Trimming at V came to 9 bases and at J to 0 bases, leaving 14 bases not matched to a gene. Germline CDR1 and CDR2: LNHDA and SQIVND (reference sequence). The CDR3 DNA reads TGTGCCAGCCGGGACAGGGAGAACCCACTCATGAACACTGAAGCTTTCTTT. Protein: CASRDRENPLMNTEAFF. Filled out from reference TRBV19 and TRBJ1-1, the complete variable domain reads DGGITQSPKYLFRKEGQNVTLSCEQNLNHDAMYWYRQDPGQGLRLIYYSQIVNDFQKGDIAEGYSVSREKKESFPLTVTSAQKNPTAFYLCASRDRENPLMNTEAFFGQGTRLTVV.

V is TRBV27 and J is TRBJ2-2, with a tentative D call TRBD2 (5 bases). The CDR3 has 14 amino acids. Trimming stripped 5 bases from V and 1 base from J, with 8 bases between. CDR1 is MNHEY and CDR2 is SMNVEV in the germline V gene (reference sequence). The CDR3 sequence is CASSGLRNTGELFF. For the CDR3, the DNA is TGTGCCAGCAGTGGACTCAGGAACACCGGGGAGCTGTTTTTT.

The chain has TRBV10-3 and TRBJ2-2, with D maybe TRBD1 (5 bases). Per the germline V gene, CDR1 is ENHRY and CDR2 is SYGVKD. The CDR3 spans 12 residues. V lost 0 bases and J 10 bases, leaving 6 bases between the germline ends. This CDR3 is CAISESREELFF. As DNA, the CDR3 is TGTGCCATCAGTGAGTCCAGGGAGGAGCTGTTTTTT.

This chain joins TRBV5-1 and TRBJ2-3, with D possibly being TRBD2 (5 bases). Germline V gene data show CDR1 as SGHRS and CDR2 as YFSETQ. Trimming pared 3 bases from V and 5 bases from J, leaving 16 bases between. The CDR3 is 15 residues long. This CDR3 reads CASSSGRLGGDTQYF. CDR3 in DNA: TGCGCCAGCAGCTCAGGACGCCTAGGAGGAGATACGCAGTATTTT.

The J gene is TRBJ1-1, the V gene TRBV12-3 or TRBV12-4; D gene uncertain. Trimming stripped 7 bases from V and 2 bases from J, with 11 bases between. CDR3 size: 13 residues. The CDR3 nucleotides read TGTGCCAGCATAGATAATGTAAACACTGAAGCTTTCTTT. It yields the protein CASIDNVNTEAFF.

V gene TRBV6-5 combines with J gene TRBJ2-1, with D unclear. The V and J ends lost 2 bases and 1 base respectively, with 12 bases between them. The CDR3 extends over 16 amino acids. Germline V CDR1 and CDR2: MNHEY, SVGAGI. CDR3 coding DNA: TGTGCCAGCAGTTACGTGGTTGTCAATTCCTACAATGAGCAGTTCTTC. Protein product: CASSYVVVNSYNEQFF.

This sequence joins TRBV7-2 and TRBJ2-4; D unresolved. In germline, CDR1 is SGHTA, CDR2 FQGNSA. The V end was cut by 1 base, the J end by 12 bases, with 10 bases between. The CDR3 covers 12 residues. CDR3 DNA sequence: TGTGCCAGCAGCTTAGATGGCAGCTCTCAGTACTTC. This gives the protein CASSLDGSSQYF. Full variable domain (missing parts from reference TRBV7-2 and TRBJ2-4): GAGVSQSPSNKVTEKGKDVELRCDPISGHTALYWYRQSLGQGLEFLIYFQGNSAPDKSGLPSDRFSAERTGGSVSTLTIQRTQQEDSAVYLCASSLDGSSQYFGAGTRLSVL.